The sample holds a few counts of the clone carrying this T cell receptor (beta chain). The junction and the germline gene differ at one end; a read error may be behind it. Per germline, CDR1 SGHAT and CDR2 FQNNGV. The CDR3 loop spans 15 amino acids. The sample is drawn from a study of T cells in Graves' hyperthyroidism and ophthalmopathy. Researchers amplified the TCR beta CDR3 regions from RNA transcripts. First-round RT-PCR of the TCR CDR3 relied on the HTBI primer set. TCRdb reprocessed the multiplex PCR reads via MiXCR and lists one record per CDR3 protein. This sample has a few hundred thousand distinct CDR3 sequences, with 15% to 18% found just once.

The clonotype was recovered from a woman aged 25 to 39 with Graves' hyperthyroidism. The sequenced material came from blood. This sequence joins TRBV11-2 and TRBJ1-3; D unresolved. CDR3 protein: CASSLGAGSGNTVYF. Here the CDR3 DNA reads TGTGCCAGCAGCTTGGGAGCGGGGTCTGGAAACACCGTATATTTT.